One sample yielded the 10 T cell receptor beta chains listed below, sequenced in a study of cytomegalovirus exposure and HLA in healthy donors. Method: immunoSEQ multiplex PCR; TCRdb's copy keeps in-frame clones and lacks some. The sample lists around 60,000 clones, 96% seen once, with 1% to 1.5% in the top ten. The sample comprised PBMCs. The receptor source for this set is a woman in her late teens or twenties in good health and CMV-seronegative.

On this clone: Germline and junction disagree at one end, which may indicate a read error. The rearrangement uses TRBV7-6 and TRBJ2-1; 9 nucleotides line up with TRBD2. Germline V gene lookup returns CDR1 SGHVS and CDR2 FNYEAQ. CDR3 length: 14 amino acids. CDR3 protein: CGSSPSGTTNEQFF. DNA for the CDR3: TGTGGCAGCAGCCCTAGCGGGACCACCAATGAGCAGTTCTTC.

V usage is TRBV5-1 and J usage is TRBJ2-7, with 16 bases lining up with TRBD2. Germline V gives CDR1 SGHRS, CDR2 YFSETQ. This CDR3 region has 18 residues. J lost 2 bases, V lost 4 bases, and 9 bases had no gene match. The CDR3 here is CASSPPGTSGRAPYEQYF. In DNA form, the CDR3 reads TGCGCCAGCAGCCCCCCCGGGACTAGCGGGAGGGCCCCCTACGAGCAGTACTTC.

V is TRBV11-3 and J is TRBJ2-1; D may be TRBD2 (6 bases). CDR3 size: 16 residues. Germline V lookup: CDR1 SGHNT, CDR2 YENEEA. Trimming pared 5 bases from V and 0 bases from J, leaving 14 bases between. This chain's CDR3 is CASSPRGAGSYNEQFF. As DNA, the CDR3 is TGTGCCAGCAGCCCGCGCGGAGCGGGCTCCTACAATGAGCAGTTCTTC.

V gene TRBV6-5 combines with J gene TRBJ1-1; tentatively, D is TRBD1 (6 bases). CDR1 is MNHEY, CDR2 SVGAGI, per germline. This CDR3 comprises 14 residues. Trimming stripped 5 bases from V and 7 bases from J, with 17 bases between. DNA of the CDR3: TGTGCCAGCAGTAGAACCGCAGGGGCCCTTGAAGCTTTCTTT. As protein: CASSRTAGALEAFF.

The CDR3 is CASSVRDRANEQYF. CDR3 DNA: TGTGCCAGCAGCGTCCGGGACAGGGCTAACGAGCAGTACTTC. The chain employs TRBV7-9 and TRBJ2-7, with TRBD1 identical over 9 bases. The CDR3 consists of 14 residues. Germline V gene sequence: CDR1 SEHNR, CDR2 FQNEAQ (reference sequence). J was trimmed by 5 bases and V by 5 bases; bases with no gene match: 7.

The chain carries TRBV18 and TRBJ1-5; the D is unclear. CDR3 length equals 16 residues. The V end was cut by 2 bases, the J end by 5 bases, with 16 bases between. Germline CDR1 is KGHSH and CDR2 is LQKENI. CDR3: CASSPGRGIRHQPQHF. In nucleotides, the CDR3 is TGTGCCAGCTCACCAGGGCGAGGGATACGACATCAGCCCCAGCATTTT.

This chain links TRBV14 with TRBJ1-4; D is uncertain. The CDR3 extends over 13 amino acids. Germline V lookup: CDR1 SGHDN, CDR2 FVKESK. V shed 1 base and J shed 5 bases, with 5 bases lying between them. The CDR3 DNA is TGTGCCAGCAGCCAAGTCCCAAATGAAAAACTGTTTTTT. Its protein is CASSQVPNEKLFF.

This rearrangement joins TRBV7-9 to TRBJ2-7; 9 bases are shared with TRBD1. Germline lookup yields CDR1 SEHNR and CDR2 FQNEAQ (reference sequence). This CDR3 spans 14 amino acids. V shed 5 bases and J 4 bases; nucleotides not matched to a gene: 6. The CDR3 loop is CASSPPGQGYEQYF. The CDR3 region has the DNA TGTGCCAGCAGCCCCCCGGGACAGGGTTACGAGCAGTACTTC.

The J gene is TRBJ1-5, the V gene TRBV18; D remains ambiguous. The V gene's germline CDR1 is KGHSH and CDR2 LQKENI. The length of the CDR3 is 14 residues. V lost 2 bases and J lost 4, with 9 bases in between. CDR3 nucleotide sequence: TGTGCCAGCTCACCAAGTCGGAGTAATCAGCCCCAGCATTTT. Translation gives CASSPSRSNQPQHF. The full variable domain, in which reference TRBV18 and TRBJ1-5 provide the parts outside the CDR3, is NAGVMQNPRHLVRRRGQEARLRCSPMKGHSHVYWYRQLPEEGLKFMVYLQKENIIDESGMPKERFSAEFPKEGPSILRIQQVVRGDSAAYFCASSPSRSNQPQHFGDGTRLSIL.

CDR3 DNA sequence: TGTGCCAGCAGCTTAATAGCGGACACTGAAGCTTTCTTT. It is translated as CASSLIADTEAFF. This chain links TRBV7-3 with TRBJ1-1, with unresolved D. This CDR3 comprises 13 residues. Germline V CDR1 and CDR2: SGHTA, FQGTGA. The V end was cut by 1 base, the J end by 3 bases, with 6 bases between.